A selection of T cell receptor beta chains follows, all from one sample in a study of shared clonotypes between healthy human individuals. Repertoires were generated with immunoSEQ multiplex PCR, while TCRdb's copy carries only in-frame clones and drops some. The top ten hold 0.36% of the sample, which has around 2.5 million clones, roughly 93% seen once. The material sequenced was naive CD4+ T cells from PBMCs. The source is a man aged 18 to 35 in good health. Some clones in this sample may be carry-over from other donors' samples. The CDR3 runs from the conserved cysteine through the conserved F or W. The order of the fields is J gene, clone size, V gene, D gene, CDR3 DNA, CDR3 protein. The D gene is left open where the match is weak. Size tells how often a clone was seen (once, few, many) or the class of an expanded clone, and some rows leave it out.

TRBJ2-2	-	TRBV27	TRBD1	TGTGCCAGCAGTAAGACAGGGCTGGCCGGGGAGCTGTTTTTT	CASSKTGLAGELFF
TRBJ2-3	-	TRBV29-1	-	TGCAGCGCCGCCCTGGACCCAGATACGCAGTATTTT	CSAALDPDTQYF
TRBJ1-2	-	TRBV5-4	-	TGTGCCAGCAGCTCGAAGGGCGGGAACTATGGCTACACCTTC	CASSSKGGNYGYTF
TRBJ2-7	-	TRBV15	TRBD2	TGTGCCACCAGCAGAGAAATACTAGCGGGAGGGCCATACGAGCAGTACTTC	CATSREILAGGPYEQYF
TRBJ2-7	-	TRBV6-5	-	TGTGCCAGCAGTGCGACGTTCTCCAGCTACGAGCAGTACTTC	CASSATFSSYEQYF
TRBJ1-2	-	TRBV28	-	TGTGCCAGCGGCCCCCATGGCTACACCTTC	CASGPHGYTF
TRBJ2-7	-	TRBV10-3	-	TGTGCCATCAGTGGGGACGGCTCCTACGAGCAGTACTTC	CAISGDGSYEQYF
TRBJ2-3	-	TRBV19	-	TGTGCCAGTAGTAGGACAACTAGCACAGATACGCAGTATTTT	CASSRTTSTDTQYF
TRBJ2-7	-	TRBV7-3	TRBD2	TGTGCCAGCAGCTTGACTAGCGGAAGCTCCTACGAGCAGTACTTC	CASSLTSGSSYEQYF
TRBJ2-7	-	TRBV4-2	-	TGTGCCAGCAGCCAAGATCCTAGGGCCTACGAGCAGTACTTC	CASSQDPRAYEQYF
TRBJ1-5	-	TRBV7-8	-	TGTGCCAGCAGCTTCGCGTGGAGCAATCAGCCCCAGCATTTT	CASSFAWSNQPQHF
TRBJ1-4	-	TRBV7-9	-	TGTGCCAGCAGCTTAGTTGCTGGGGGCCATGAAAAACTGTTTTTT	CASSLVAGGHEKLFF
TRBJ2-1	-	TRBV10-3	TRBD2	TGTGCCACGACTAGCGGGAGCCCCGGGGGGGATGAGCAGTTCTTC	CATTSGSPGGDEQFF
TRBJ2-3	-	TRBV6-6	-	TGTGCCACCAATAGCGGGACAGGTGCAGATACGCAGTATTTT	CATNSGTGADTQYF
TRBJ1-3	-	TRBV28	-	TGTGCCAGCAGTTTAATCGGAACCTCTGGAAACACCATATATTTT	CASSLIGTSGNTIYF
TRBJ2-1	-	TRBV5-4	-	TGTGCCAGCATCCCAGGGGGGACGAGCTCCTACAATGAGCAGTTCTTC	CASIPGGTSSYNEQFF
TRBJ2-7	-	TRBV6-1	-	TGTGCCAGCAGTGAGCACCACTACGAGCAGTACTTC	CASSEHHYEQYF
TRBJ2-3	-	TRBV19	-	TGTGCCAGTAGTATAGCTGGCACAGATACGCAGTATTTT	CASSIAGTDTQYF
TRBJ1-4	-	TRBV29-1	TRBD1	TGCAGCGCGGGGACAGGTAGAGAAAAACTGTTTTTT	CSAGTGREKLFF
TRBJ2-4	-	TRBV19	TRBD2	TGTGCCAGTAGTAAATCCGGGACTAGCGGGAGGGCCTTATCCAAAAACATTCAGTACTTC	CASSKSGTSGRALSKNIQYF
TRBJ2-5	-	TRBV29-1	TRBD2	TGCAGCGTCCCCCTCGCGGGGGTCCAAGAGACCCAGTACTTC	CSVPLAGVQETQYF
TRBJ1-6	once	TRBV7-2	-	TGTGCCAGCAGCCTCTCGGGACCGCGATCACCCCTCCACTTT	CASSLSGPRSPLHF
TRBJ2-7	-	TRBV9	TRBD2	TGTGCCAGCAGCGTAGAGGCTAGCGGTACCTACGAGCAGTACTTC	CASSVEASGTYEQYF
TRBJ2-7	-	TRBV27	-	TGTGCCAGCAGCAATAAATTGGCACTAGGGGCAAACGAGCAGTACTTC	CASSNKLALGANEQYF
TRBJ1-3	-	TRBV15	TRBD1	TGTGCCACCAGCAGGGGAGGAGGGACAGCTGGAAACACCATATATTTT	CATSRGGGTAGNTIYF
TRBJ1-3	-	TRBV30	-	TGTGCCTGGAGATTATTCTCTGGAAACACCATATATTTT	CAWRLFSGNTIYF
TRBJ1-3	-	TRBV14	-	TGTGCCAGCAGCCAAAAGTCGGGAAACACCATATATTTT	CASSQKSGNTIYF
TRBJ1-2	once	TRBV7-9	TRBD1	TGTGCCAGCAGCTCCGCCTCAGACAGGGATTATGGCTACACCTTC	CASSSASDRDYGYTF
TRBJ1-1	-	TRBV15	-	TGTGCCACCAGCCAGCGGGACATCCCCAGGGGTTTCTTT	CATSQRDIPRGFF
TRBJ2-3	-	TRBV5-1	-	TGCGCCAGCAGCTTTACGACAGATACGCAGTATTTT	CASSFTTDTQYF
TRBJ1-5	few	TRBV28	-	TGTGCCAGCAGTTTTAAACAGGTCCAGCATTTT	CASSFKQVQHF
TRBJ1-1	-	TRBV29-1	TRBD1	TGCAGCGCGTCCCGGGACAGGGTTCAGACTGAAGCTTTCTTT	CSASRDRVQTEAFF
TRBJ2-3	-	TRBV7-2	-	TGTGCCAGCAGGATGGGATACGGAGGAGATACGCAGTATTTT	CASRMGYGGDTQYF
TRBJ2-5	-	TRBV19	TRBD1	TGTGCCAGTAAGGGCAGGGGGCCAGAGACCCAGTACTTC	CASKGRGPETQYF
TRBJ2-5	-	TRBV4-1	-	TGCGCCAGCAGCCAAGGGCAGCTCCTGAGGGGAGAGACCCAGTACTTC	CASSQGQLLRGETQYF
TRBJ1-2	-	TRBV23-1	-	TGCGCCAGCAGTCAATTTGGGCAGGCCACCTATGGCTACACCTTC	CASSQFGQATYGYTF
TRBJ1-2	-	TRBV30	TRBD1	TGTGCCTGGAGTTTAACCGGGACAGGTTATGGCTACACCTTC	CAWSLTGTGYGYTF
TRBJ2-7	-	TRBV7-9	TRBD1	TGTGCCAGCAGCCCCGCAGGGACAGGGCTAGACGAGCAGTACTTC	CASSPAGTGLDEQYF
TRBJ2-3	-	TRBV7-9	TRBD1	TGTGCCAGCAGCTCGACGACAGGGGGAACAGATACGCAGTATTTT	CASSSTTGGTDTQYF
TRBJ1-1	-	TRBV18	-	TGTGCCAGCTCACCCACAGGGCCCAACACTGAAGCTTTCTTT	CASSPTGPNTEAFF
TRBJ2-3	-	TRBV4-1	TRBD2	TGCGCCAGCAGCCAAGTGGCTAGCGGGGGCACAGATACGCAGTATTTT	CASSQVASGGTDTQYF
TRBJ1-5	-	TRBV25-1	-	TGTGCCAGCAGTGACTCAGCAGGCCGTCAGCCCCAGCATTTT	CASSDSAGRQPQHF
TRBJ2-7	-	TRBV10-3	TRBD2	TGTGCCATCAGGGGCCTAGCGGGTAGAGCCTACGAGCAGTACTTC	CAIRGLAGRAYEQYF
TRBJ2-1	-	TRBV7-3	TRBD2	TGTGCCAGCAGCGTACTAGCGGGTTGGGAGCAGTTCTTC	CASSVLAGWEQFF
TRBJ2-5	-	TRBV2	TRBD2	TGTGCCAGCAGTGAAGCCGGGGACTACTGGTACCAAGAGACCCAGTACTTC	CASSEAGDYWYQETQYF
TRBJ1-3	-	TRBV5-6	TRBD1	TGTGCCAGCAGCCTGGACAGGCAAGGGCCTGGAAACACCATATATTTT	CASSLDRQGPGNTIYF
TRBJ1-1	-	TRBV6-5	-	TGTGCCAGCCTGACCCGGCAGGGAGACACTGAAGCTTTCTTT	CASLTRQGDTEAFF
TRBJ1-4	-	TRBV7-9	-	TGTGCCAGCAGCACGGGTTCTTCAACTAATGAAAAACTGTTTTTT	CASSTGSSTNEKLFF
TRBJ2-3	-	TRBV7-3	-	TGTGCCAGCAGCCCGATAGGAGATACGCAGTATTTT	CASSPIGDTQYF
TRBJ1-2	-	TRBV19	-	TGTGCCAGTACCCCCTCAGAGACCTATGGCTACACCTTC	CASTPSETYGYTF